These T cell receptor beta chains were read from a single sample in a study of cytomegalovirus exposure and HLA in healthy donors. Sequencing used immunoSEQ multiplex PCR; TCRdb keeps in-frame clones, though not all of them. Among a few hundred thousand clones, approximately 70% were seen once, and the ten largest hold 2% to 2.5%. The sequenced material came from PBMCs. These receptors all come from a female donor in good health and CMV-seronegative. Each CDR3 is given with its conserved first and last residue. Each record gives: J gene, clone size, V gene, D gene, CDR3 DNA, CDR3 protein. The D gene is left open where the match is weak. Some rows mark clone size as missing; the rest say once, few, many or name a class of expanded clone.

J gene: TRBJ1-1
clone size: -
V gene: TRBV5-1
D gene: -
CDR3 DNA: TGCGCCAGCAGTGGGTCTGTCGAGGGGAACACTGAAGCTTTCTTT
CDR3 protein: CASSGSVEGNTEAFF

J gene: TRBJ2-7
clone size: once
V gene: TRBV6-1
D gene: TRBD1
CDR3 DNA: TGTGCCAGCAGACAGGGACAGGGCTACGAGCAGTACTTC
CDR3 protein: CASRQGQGYEQYF

J gene: TRBJ2-7
clone size: -
V gene: TRBV7-3
D gene: -
CDR3 DNA: TGTGCCAGCAGCTTAGCGGGGTCTTCCTCCTACGAGCAGTACTTC
CDR3 protein: CASSLAGSSSYEQYF

J gene: TRBJ1-5
clone size: few
V gene: TRBV7-9
D gene: -
CDR3 DNA: TGTGCCAGCAGCTTAGCGGAGGGAAAACAGCCCCAGCATTTT
CDR3 protein: CASSLAEGKQPQHF

J gene: TRBJ2-7
clone size: once
V gene: TRBV13
D gene: TRBD2
CDR3 DNA: TGTGCCAGCAGCTTATGGGCATTCGGTTTTAGCGGGGAGCCCTCCTACGAGCAGTACTTC
CDR3 protein: CASSLWAFGFSGEPSYEQYF

J gene: TRBJ1-6
clone size: -
V gene: TRBV13
D gene: TRBD1
CDR3 DNA: TGTGCCAGCAGCCTGGGACAGTTACCGAATTCACCCCTCCACTTT
CDR3 protein: CASSLGQLPNSPLHF

J gene: TRBJ1-1
clone size: few
V gene: TRBV6-5
D gene: -
CDR3 DNA: TGTGCCAGCAGTTACTCGGGGGGGAACACTGAAGCTTTCTTT
CDR3 protein: CASSYSGGNTEAFF

J gene: TRBJ2-7
clone size: -
V gene: TRBV10-3
D gene: -
CDR3 DNA: TGTGCCATCAGTGATCTTAGCATCGGCGAGCAGTACTTC
CDR3 protein: CAISDLSIGEQYF

J gene: TRBJ2-7
clone size: -
V gene: TRBV2
D gene: TRBD1
CDR3 DNA: TGTGCCAGCAGTGGAATGGGACAGGGAGGGGTGGGGGAGCAGTACTTC
CDR3 protein: CASSGMGQGGVGEQYF

J gene: TRBJ1-1
clone size: -
V gene: TRBV6-6
D gene: -
CDR3 DNA: TGTGCCAGCAGTTACCCGGGAATGAGGACTGAAGCTTTCTTT
CDR3 protein: CASSYPGMRTEAFF

J gene: TRBJ1-5
clone size: -
V gene: TRBV19
D gene: TRBD1
CDR3 DNA: TGTGCCAGTAGTGACAGGGGAGAGGGACAGCCCCAGCATTTT
CDR3 protein: CASSDRGEGQPQHF

J gene: TRBJ2-1
clone size: -
V gene: TRBV5-1
D gene: TRBD2
CDR3 DNA: TGCGCCAGCAGCTCAAATAGCGGGAGGGCCGTCAATGAGCAGTTCTTC
CDR3 protein: CASSSNSGRAVNEQFF

J gene: TRBJ2-5
clone size: -
V gene: TRBV28
D gene: TRBD1
CDR3 DNA: TGTGCCAGCAGTTCAACAGGGGGCGAGGCTAGTAGGGAGACCCAGTACTTC
CDR3 protein: CASSSTGGEASRETQYF

J gene: TRBJ2-2
clone size: -
V gene: TRBV10-1
D gene: TRBD2
CDR3 DNA: TGCGCCAGCAGTGAGTCAAGGGGACTAGCGGGAGGCCGGGAGCTGTTTTTT
CDR3 protein: CASSESRGLAGGRELFF

J gene: TRBJ2-1
clone size: few
V gene: TRBV7-2
D gene: TRBD2
CDR3 DNA: TGTGCCAGCAGCACGAGCGGGAGTGCCTCAAATGAGCAGTTCTTC
CDR3 protein: CASSTSGSASNEQFF

J gene: TRBJ2-3
clone size: -
V gene: TRBV5-1
D gene: -
CDR3 DNA: TGCGCCAGCAGCTTGGAGGGGGGGAGCACTGGTACGCAGTATTTT
CDR3 protein: CASSLEGGSTGTQYF

J gene: TRBJ2-2
clone size: -
V gene: TRBV5-6
D gene: -
CDR3 DNA: TGTGCCAGCAGCTCTATAGTTCGAGTGGTCCCCGGGGAGCTGTTTTTT
CDR3 protein: CASSSIVRVVPGELFF

J gene: TRBJ1-2
clone size: -
V gene: TRBV5-8
D gene: -
CDR3 DNA: TGTGCCAGCAGCTCCGGGCTTCTGGGCCAGGGAACCGTCTATGGCTACACCTTC
CDR3 protein: CASSSGLLGQGTVYGYTF

J gene: TRBJ2-7
clone size: few
V gene: TRBV11-2
D gene: -
CDR3 DNA: TGTGCCAGCAGCCGGTGGGGCCACGAGCAGTACTTC
CDR3 protein: CASSRWGHEQYF

J gene: TRBJ2-7
clone size: -
V gene: TRBV5-1
D gene: TRBD1
CDR3 DNA: TGCGCCAGCGCGACCGGGACAGGGAACTACGAGCAGTACTTC
CDR3 protein: CASATGTGNYEQYF

J gene: TRBJ1-2
clone size: -
V gene: TRBV15
D gene: -
CDR3 DNA: TGTGCCACCAGCAGAGATACAGGACAATATGGCTACACCTTC
CDR3 protein: CATSRDTGQYGYTF

J gene: TRBJ2-3
clone size: once
V gene: TRBV7-9
D gene: TRBD2
CDR3 DNA: TGTGCCAGCAGCTCTGGACTAGACTCCACAGATACGCAGTATTTT
CDR3 protein: CASSSGLDSTDTQYF

J gene: TRBJ1-1
clone size: -
V gene: TRBV7-9
D gene: TRBD1
CDR3 DNA: TGTGCCAGCAGCTTCCGGGACAGGGCCACTGAAGCTTTCTTT
CDR3 protein: CASSFRDRATEAFF

J gene: TRBJ2-7
clone size: -
V gene: TRBV7-6
D gene: -
CDR3 DNA: TGTGCCAGCAGCTGGAAAGGGGGGGGGTTTCGCGAGCAGTACTTC
CDR3 protein: CASSWKGGGFREQYF

J gene: TRBJ2-6
clone size: few
V gene: TRBV19
D gene: -
CDR3 DNA: TGTGCCAGTAGTCCAGGTTCGATCTCTGGGGCCAACGTCCTGACTTTC
CDR3 protein: CASSPGSISGANVLTF

J gene: TRBJ2-7
clone size: -
V gene: TRBV5-1
D gene: -
CDR3 DNA: TGCGCCAGCAGGCCGGAGGCGGCCTCCTACGAGCAGTACTTC
CDR3 protein: CASRPEAASYEQYF

J gene: TRBJ2-2
clone size: few
V gene: TRBV2
D gene: -
CDR3 DNA: TGTGCCAGCAGCCGGACTGTGAGGACCGGGGAGCTGTTTTTT
CDR3 protein: CASSRTVRTGELFF

J gene: TRBJ2-7
clone size: -
V gene: TRBV6-1
D gene: TRBD2
CDR3 DNA: TGTGCCAGCAAAGGAGGACTAGCGGGAGTTGACGAGCAGTACTTC
CDR3 protein: CASKGGLAGVDEQYF

J gene: TRBJ2-2
clone size: once
V gene: TRBV19
D gene: -
CDR3 DNA: TGTGCCAGTAGTATAGATCGAGGTTCCGGGGAGCTGTTTTTT
CDR3 protein: CASSIDRGSGELFF

J gene: TRBJ2-7
clone size: few
V gene: TRBV4-2
D gene: -
CDR3 DNA: TGTGCCAGCAGCCAAGTAGAAACCATCTACGAGCAGTACTTC
CDR3 protein: CASSQVETIYEQYF

J gene: TRBJ1-1
clone size: few
V gene: TRBV11-3
D gene: -
CDR3 DNA: TGTGCCAGCAGCTCAGGGGTGAACACTGAAGCTTTCTTT
CDR3 protein: CASSSGVNTEAFF

J gene: TRBJ2-2
clone size: -
V gene: TRBV11-3
D gene: TRBD2
CDR3 DNA: TGTGCCAGCAGAAGGGGACTAGCGGGAGGGAAGCGCACCGGGGAGCTGTTTTTT
CDR3 protein: CASRRGLAGGKRTGELFF

J gene: TRBJ2-7
clone size: -
V gene: TRBV6-5
D gene: TRBD2
CDR3 DNA: TGTGCCAGCACCAAAGCGGGAACCTACGAGCAGTACTTC
CDR3 protein: CASTKAGTYEQYF

J gene: TRBJ1-1
clone size: -
V gene: TRBV19
D gene: TRBD1
CDR3 DNA: TGTGCCAGTTTGGGACAGGGAGCAACTGAAGCTTTCTTT
CDR3 protein: CASLGQGATEAFF

J gene: TRBJ2-2
clone size: -
V gene: TRBV21-1
D gene: -
CDR3 DNA: TGTGCCAGCAGGCCCGGACAGAAGAACACCGGGGAGCTGTTTTTT
CDR3 protein: CASRPGQKNTGELFF

J gene: TRBJ2-7
clone size: once
V gene: TRBV6-5
D gene: TRBD1
CDR3 DNA: TGTGCCAGCAGTCGGGACAGGGTCGACGAGCAGTACTTC
CDR3 protein: CASSRDRVDEQYF

J gene: TRBJ2-7
clone size: -
V gene: TRBV4-1
D gene: TRBD2
CDR3 DNA: TGCGCCAGCAGCCAACTAGCGGGGGTTCCCTACGAGCAGTACTTC
CDR3 protein: CASSQLAGVPYEQYF

J gene: TRBJ1-2
clone size: -
V gene: TRBV28
D gene: TRBD1
CDR3 DNA: TGTGCCAGCACCCGGGACAGTCTAAACGGCTACACCTTC
CDR3 protein: CASTRDSLNGYTF

J gene: TRBJ2-7
clone size: -
V gene: TRBV30
D gene: TRBD1
CDR3 DNA: TGTGCCGGCCACTACGACAGGGTCTACGAGCAGTACTTC
CDR3 protein: CAGHYDRVYEQYF

J gene: TRBJ1-1
clone size: -
V gene: TRBV7-2
D gene: TRBD1
CDR3 DNA: TGTGCCAGCAGCCCAGGACAGGGATGGAACACTGAAGCTTTCTTT
CDR3 protein: CASSPGQGWNTEAFF

J gene: TRBJ2-7
clone size: once
V gene: TRBV7-8
D gene: -
CDR3 DNA: TGTGCCAGCAGCTTAGTAGTCCGGCTAGCGTACTCCTACGAGCAGTACTTC
CDR3 protein: CASSLVVRLAYSYEQYF

J gene: TRBJ2-7
clone size: -
V gene: TRBV7-3
D gene: -
CDR3 DNA: TGTGCCAGCAGCTTAAAACCAGCGCTAGCTTTCCGATGG
CDR3 protein: CASSLKPALAFRW

J gene: TRBJ1-3
clone size: -
V gene: TRBV5-1
D gene: -
CDR3 DNA: TGCGCCAGCAGCTTGGAGTCAGGGCTTGGAAACACCATATATTTT
CDR3 protein: CASSLESGLGNTIYF

J gene: TRBJ2-7
clone size: few
V gene: TRBV27
D gene: -
CDR3 DNA: TGTGCCAGCAGTTTATCAGCAGGGTACGAGCAGTACTTC
CDR3 protein: CASSLSAGYEQYF

J gene: TRBJ1-5
clone size: few
V gene: TRBV2
D gene: TRBD1
CDR3 DNA: TGTGCCAGCAGTGGCCGACAGGGTAGGATTGTGGGCAATCAGCCCCAGCATTTT
CDR3 protein: CASSGRQGRIVGNQPQHF

J gene: TRBJ2-7
clone size: -
V gene: TRBV9
D gene: TRBD2
CDR3 DNA: TGTGCCAGCAGCGTAGCTACGGGGGGACTAGCGGGAGGGACCTACGAGCAGTACTTC
CDR3 protein: CASSVATGGLAGGTYEQYF

J gene: TRBJ2-7
clone size: -
V gene: TRBV7-9
D gene: -
CDR3 DNA: TGTGCCAGCAGCCGAGTTGGTGACTACGAGCAGTACTTC
CDR3 protein: CASSRVGDYEQYF

J gene: TRBJ2-1
clone size: -
V gene: TRBV7-8
D gene: -
CDR3 DNA: TGTGCCAGCAGCCCCTTCGACAATGAGCAGTTCTTC
CDR3 protein: CASSPFDNEQFF

J gene: TRBJ1-1
clone size: -
V gene: TRBV5-1
D gene: TRBD1
CDR3 DNA: TGCGCCAGCAGCTGGGGACAGATGAACACTGAAGCTTTCTTT
CDR3 protein: CASSWGQMNTEAFF

J gene: TRBJ1-1
clone size: -
V gene: TRBV27
D gene: -
CDR3 DNA: TGTGCCAGCAGTCCAATGACGACTTCGAACACTGAAGCTTTCTTT
CDR3 protein: CASSPMTTSNTEAFF

J gene: TRBJ1-2
clone size: once
V gene: TRBV6-1
D gene: -
CDR3 DNA: TGTGCCAGCAGTGAAGCGCTTAGACAAGTCTATGGCTACACCTTC
CDR3 protein: CASSEALRQVYGYTF

J gene: TRBJ2-3
clone size: -
V gene: TRBV4-1
D gene: -
CDR3 DNA: TGCGCCAGCAGCCCCGGACTGAGCACAGATACGCAGTATTTT
CDR3 protein: CASSPGLSTDTQYF

J gene: TRBJ2-6
clone size: few
V gene: TRBV25-1
D gene: -
CDR3 DNA: TGTGCCAGCAGTGAATATAGGGGGACTGGGGCCAACGTCCTGACTTTC
CDR3 protein: CASSEYRGTGANVLTF